Below are 26 T cell receptor beta chains sequenced from a single sample in a study of T cells in Graves' hyperthyroidism and ophthalmopathy. TCR beta CDR3 region amplification was performed from RNA transcripts. Researchers ran a first-round RT-PCR on the TCR CDR3 using the HTBI primer set. Using its own MiXCR run on the multiplex PCR reads, TCRdb lists one record per CDR3 protein. This sample yields about 500,000 distinct CDR3 sequences, of which 15% to 20% are seen a single time; about 29% belongs to the top ten. The specimen sequenced was blood. The source is a woman aged 25 to 39 with Graves' ophthalmopathy.

Only a few counts were recorded for this clonotype. The V and J genes are TRBV6-2 or TRBV6-3 and TRBJ2-1; the D gene is possibly TRBD2 (5 bases). CDR1 MNHEY and CDR2 SVGEGT come from the germline V gene. Trimming shortened V by 5 bases and J by 7 bases, and 12 bases separated the two germline ends. This CDR3 spans 13 amino acids. The CDR3 is CASSAGLRNEQFF. The CDR3 nucleotides are TGTGCCAGCAGTGCCGGACTCAGAAATGAGCAGTTCTTC.

Many counts were recorded for this clonotype. The chain couples TRBV2 to TRBJ2-1, with 10 positions matching TRBD2. Germline values: CDR1 SNHLY, CDR2 FYNNEI. V lost 7 bases and J lost 9; bases outside the gene matches: 6. CDR3 length equals 13 residues. DNA for the CDR3: TGTGCCAGCACAGCGGGAGGGCCGAGTGAGCAGTTCTTC. Translating it yields CASTAGGPSEQFF.

This clonotype was counted many times. The chain links TRBV5-8 to TRBJ2-3; TRBD2 is a possible D gene (5 bases). CDR1 is SGHTS, CDR2 YDEGEE, per germline. CDR3 size: 15 residues. The germline V and J ends were trimmed by 0 bases and 5 bases, with 13 bases remaining between them. CDR3 residues: CASSLVALERDTQYF. The CDR3 DNA reads TGTGCCAGCAGCTTGGTGGCACTAGAGAGAGATACGCAGTATTTT.

The sample holds many counts of this clonotype. The gene calls are TRBV20-1 and TRBJ2-3, with 7 nucleotides matching TRBD2. V lost 4 bases and J lost 2; bases outside the gene matches: 18. Germline V gene lookup returns CDR1 DFQATT and CDR2 SNEGSKA (reference sequence). This CDR3 comprises 18 residues. This CDR3 is CSATLDGGDLGPTDTQYF. The CDR3 DNA sequence: TGCAGTGCTACCCTGGATGGGGGGGATCTTGGGCCCACAGATACGCAGTATTTT.

This clonotype has a count of ten or more. The DNA of the CDR3 is TGTGCCAGCAGCCACCGACGGTTCTCTGGAAACACCATATATTTT. It translates to CASSHRRFSGNTIYF. The chain uses TRBV7-8 and TRBJ1-3; unclear D gene. V was shortened by 5 bases and J by 0 bases, with 11 bases between the two germline ends. The CDR3 consists of 15 residues. The germline V gene encodes CDR1 SGHVS and CDR2 FQNEAQ.

This clonotype was found many times. The junction departs from germline at one end; a sequencing error may be responsible. This rearrangement joins TRBV12-3 or TRBV12-4 to TRBJ1-1; 7 bases line up with TRBD1. The CDR3 is made up of 12 amino acids. The CDR3 DNA is TGTGCCAGCAGCTTAGGGGGCTCTGAAGCTTTCTTT. It specifies CASSLGGSEAFF.

This clonotype was seen repeatedly, ten times or more. The V call is TRBV30, the J call TRBJ1-3; weak D call: TRBD1 (5 bases). This CDR3 is 15 amino acids long. Germline lookup yields CDR1 GTSNPN and CDR2 SVGIG (reference sequence). V gave up 5 bases and J gave up 4 bases, with 18 bases separating them. CDR3 coding DNA: TGTGCCTGGGCGCGCAGGTCGGGGGACGGAAACACCATATATTTT. This codes for CAWARRSGDGNTIYF.

The sample holds many counts of this clonotype. V gene TRBV5-8 combines with J gene TRBJ2-7; D may be TRBD1 or TRBD2 (5 bases each). The length of the CDR3 is 16 residues. CDR1 is SGHTS and CDR2 is YDEGEE in the germline V gene. Trimming left V 0 bases short and J 7 bases short, with 20 bases between. CDR3 protein: CASSLGDFRDLTEQYF. Here the CDR3 DNA reads TGTGCCAGCAGCTTGGGCGACTTCAGGGACCTTACGGAGCAGTACTTC.

This chain joins TRBV19 and TRBJ1-2, with D maybe TRBD1 (5 bases). The germline gives CDR1 LNHDA, CDR2 SQIVND (reference sequence). The CDR3 has 15 amino acids. V gave up 4 bases and J gave up 7 bases, with 19 bases separating them. The CDR3 sequence is CASSNRGPGKFGYTF. The CDR3 DNA is TGTGCCAGTAGTAACCGGGGCCCCGGCAAATTTGGCTACACCTTC.

This clonotype was seen more than once but under ten times. The gene calls are TRBV7-8 and TRBJ2-7; D unclear. Germline lookup yields CDR1 SGHVS and CDR2 FQNEAQ. This CDR3 is built from 11 residues. Deletions cut 3 bases from V and 6 bases from J, with 6 bases between. For the CDR3, the DNA is TGTGCCAGCAGCTTCGACATCGAGCAGTACTTC. It is translated as CASSFDIEQYF.

This clonotype was counted only a few times. V and J are TRBV20-1 and TRBJ2-1; 8 bases are a match to TRBD2. Germline V lookup: CDR1 DFQATT, CDR2 SNEGSKA (reference sequence). This CDR3 has 12 amino acids. CDR3 nucleotide sequence: TGCAGCACTAGGGACGGGGGGGATGAGCAGTTCTTC. It encodes CSTRDGGDEQFF.

This clonotype came up many times. This chain links TRBV7-9 with TRBJ2-7; 9 bases agree with TRBD2. After removal of 5 bases from V and 4 bases from J, the junction contained 9 bases not matched to a gene. Germline V gene data show CDR1 as SEHNR and CDR2 as FQNEAQ (reference sequence). The CDR3 runs 15 residues. CDR3 DNA sequence: TGTGCCAGCAGCCAGGGGCTAGCGGGATTATACGAGCAGTACTTC. Protein product: CASSQGLAGLYEQYF.

The rearrangement links TRBV15 to TRBJ1-2; the D gene is possibly TRBD1 (5 bases). CDR1 and CDR2 (germline): LNHNV, YYDKDF (reference sequence). Between the trimmed V and J ends, which lost 3 bases and 3 bases, there was a span of 11 bases. The CDR3 contains 14 residues. The CDR3 spells CATSRIEGDYGYTF. CDR3 sequence (DNA): TGTGCCACCAGCAGGATCGAAGGGGACTATGGCTACACCTTC.

There are a few counts of this clonotype. This chain connects TRBV28 to TRBJ1-1; 7 nucleotides align to TRBD1. CDR3 length equals 14 residues. J gave up 9 bases and V 2 bases, and 9 bases lay outside the gene matches. The V gene's germline CDR1 is MDHEN and CDR2 SYDVKM. CDR3 bases: TGTGCCAGCAGTTTAGGCCAACAGGGGTTTAAAGCTTTCTTT. Protein sequence: CASSLGQQGFKAFF.

The V and J genes are TRBV15 and TRBJ2-6; the match to TRBD1 covers 7 bases. Germline trimming cut 0 bases from V and 4 bases from J; bases unmatched to any gene: 9. The V gene's germline CDR1 is LNHNV and CDR2 YYDKDF (reference sequence). This CDR3 spans 18 amino acids. CDR3: CATSREKGASEGANVLTF. As DNA, the CDR3 is TGTGCCACCAGCAGAGAAAAGGGGGCTAGTGAAGGGGCCAACGTCCTGACTTTC.

This clonotype was detected only a few times. The chain uses TRBV4-3 and TRBJ2-7; TRBD2 matches 7 bases. The CDR3 spans 16 residues. CDR1 and CDR2 from the germline V gene are LGHNA and YSLEER. Trimming cost V 0 bases and J 4 bases; bases outside gene matches: 9. The CDR3 sequence is CASSQEWAGVGYEQYF. The DNA for the CDR3 is TGCGCCAGCAGCCAAGAATGGGCGGGAGTAGGTTACGAGCAGTACTTC.

In this sample, this clonotype turned up a few times. The chain recombines TRBV7-8 with TRBJ1-1; D remains ambiguous. This CDR3 is 14 amino acids long. Looked up from germline, CDR1 is SGHVS and CDR2 is FQNEAQ. V was pared by 0 bases and J by 6 bases, with 11 bases between. CDR3 DNA: TGTGCCAGCAGCTTAGCACGGGCCAACGCTGAAGCTTTCTTT. As protein: CASSLARANAEAFF.

There are a few counts of this clonotype. This chain connects TRBV4-3 to TRBJ2-2; possibly TRBD2 for D (5 bases). The V end lost 1 base, the J end lost 3 bases, and 21 bases lay between the germline ends. CDR1 and CDR2 from the germline V gene are LGHNA and YSLEER. The CDR3 contains 19 residues. As DNA, the CDR3 is TGCGCCAGCAGCCAAGGGTGGAACGAGAGGGAGTGGGACACCGGGGAGCTGTTTTTT. Amino acid sequence: CASSQGWNEREWDTGELFF.

Of note for this clonotype: Possible read error: a much larger clone is one base away. The chain links TRBV5-4 to TRBJ2-7; D may be TRBD1 or TRBD2 (5 bases each). Germline lookup yields CDR1 SGHNT and CDR2 YYREEE (reference sequence). CDR3 length: 13 residues. V was pared by 10 bases and J by 2 bases, with 16 bases between. The CDR3 nucleotides are TGTGCCTGGAGGCGGAAAGGGGCCTACGAGCAGTACTTC. Translation: CAWRRKGAYEQYF.

This clonotype was counted at least ten times. The chain couples TRBV12-3 or TRBV12-4 to TRBJ1-1; D may be TRBD1 (6 bases). The germline V and J ends were trimmed by 3 bases and 0 bases, with 8 bases remaining between them. The CDR3 has 14 residues. For the CDR3, the DNA is TGTGCCAGCAGTTTGGGACACCTGAACACTGAAGCTTTCTTT. This sequence encodes CASSLGHLNTEAFF.

J is TRBJ1-5 and V is TRBV5-6; the D is unclear. The V end was cut by 4 bases, the J end by 0 bases, with 11 bases between. Germline-derived CDR1 and CDR2 are SGHDT and YYEEEE. This CDR3 has 15 residues. CDR3 amino acids: CASSSMGYSNQPQHF. The DNA for the CDR3 is TGTGCCAGCAGCAGCATGGGGTATAGCAATCAGCCCCAGCATTTT.

This clonotype was recorded at least ten times. The chain has TRBV2 and TRBJ2-7; 7 bases agree with TRBD1. This CDR3 comprises 14 residues. V shed 6 bases and J 6 bases; nucleotides not matched to a gene: 11. Per the germline V gene, CDR1 is SNHLY and CDR2 is FYNNEI. The CDR3 DNA reads as TGTGCCAGCAGCCTAGACAGGGTTGGGTCCGAGCAGTACTTC. As protein: CASSLDRVGSEQYF. The full variable domain, with the rest looked up from reference TRBV2 and TRBJ2-7, is EPEVTQTPSHQVTQMGQEVILRCVPISNHLYFYWYRQILGQKVEFLVSFYNNEISEKSEIFDDQFSVERPDGSNFTLKIRSTKLEDSAMYFCASSLDRVGSEQYFGPGTRLTVT.

In its sample, this clonotype was seen many times. This sequence joins TRBV3-1 and TRBJ1-2, with a weak D call TRBD1 (6 bases). V lost 0 bases and J lost 8, with 16 bases in between. Germline assignment: CDR1 LGHDT and CDR2 YNNKEL (reference sequence). The CDR3 is 15 residues long. CDR3 in DNA: TGTGCCAGCAGCCAAGATCTGTGGGGGGCTGGAGGCTACACCTTC. Translation gives CASSQDLWGAGGYTF.

This clonotype was seen only a few times. The chain is built from TRBV12-3 or TRBV12-4 and TRBJ2-2; 12 bases are a match to TRBD2. V dropped 3 bases and J dropped 10; count of bases not matched to a gene: 6. The CDR3 spans 15 residues. The CDR3 DNA is TGTGCCAGCAGTTTTCGGACTAGCGGGATAGCGGAGCTGTTTTTT. It yields the protein CASSFRTSGIAELFF.

As concerns this clonotype: Possible read error: a much larger clone is one base away. This rearrangement joins TRBV7-2 to TRBJ2-3, with D possibly called TRBD1 or TRBD2 (5 bases each). Germline CDR1 SGHTA, CDR2 FQGNSA. The CDR3 loop spans 15 amino acids. CDR3 in amino acids: CASSPGARRTDAQYF. CDR3 in DNA: TGTGCCAGCAGCCCCGGGGCTAGGAGAACAGATGCGCAGTATTTT.

This clonotype occurred many times. This chain uses TRBV14 with TRBJ1-4; tentative D call: TRBD1 (6 bases). The CDR3 runs to 14 residues. Germline CDR1 reads SGHDN; CDR2 reads FVKESK. The V end lost 4 bases, the J end lost 5 bases, and 11 bases lay between the germline ends. The CDR3 DNA reads TGTGCCAGCAGCCCGGACAGACCAAATGAAAAACTGTTTTTT. Amino acid sequence: CASSPDRPNEKLFF.